Listed here is a single T cell receptor (beta chain). The data belong to a study of blood T cell repertoires in COVID-19. Across the whole study: Sources were T cells, B-cell-depleted T cells, or PBMCs; the material itself was cDNA or gDNA.

Germline CDR1 reads SGHVS; CDR2 reads FQNEAQ. The CDR3 length is 15 residues. V was cut by 5 bases and J by 2 bases, with 13 bases left in between. TCRdb's table, derived via immunoSEQ multiplex PCR, lists solely in-frame clones and lacks some. The sample lists approximately 500,000 clones; roughly nine tenths were seen once. Material for sequencing was peripheral blood. The chain is built from TRBV7-8 and TRBJ1-5; TRBD1 might be the D (5 bases). The receptor was isolated from a man aged 18 to 35 with COVID-19, enrolled during active disease. CDR3 region: CASSPGGVGNQPQHF. The DNA of the CDR3 is TGTGCCAGCAGCCCCGGGGGGGTGGGCAATCAGCCCCAGCATTTT.